Listed here is a single T cell receptor beta chain. The antigen remains unidentified. This sample stems from a study of T cells in Graves' hyperthyroidism and ophthalmopathy. Amplification yielded TCR beta CDR3 regions, with RNA transcripts as the source. The HTBI primer set served for first-round RT-PCR of the TCR CDR3. TCRdb called the multiplex PCR reads again in MiXCR, with one record for every CDR3 protein. The sample shows 360,000 or so distinct CDR3 sequences, 15% to 20% of them seen only once. Study-level results: Blood also carried most thyroid clonotypes expanded above 0.001.

Hyperthyroidism in the patients, aged 18 to 65, was newly diagnosed and under 2 months in duration. Exclusion of patients followed from uncontrolled infection, other autoimmune disease, pregnancy or lactation. The source of the PBMCs was less than 12 ml of fresh peripheral blood. Germline V lookup: CDR1 MNHNS, CDR2 SASEGT. CDR3 length: 15 amino acids. V was clipped by 6 bases and J by 3 bases; unmatched bases: 10. The receptor was derived from a woman aged 18-30 years with Graves' hyperthyroidism. V usage is TRBV6-1 and J usage is TRBJ1-2; 7 bases agree with TRBD1. Sample: blood. As DNA, the CDR3 is TGTGCCAGCAGGAAGGGGACAGAAAAATACTATGGCTACACCTTC. The encoded protein is CASRKGTEKYYGYTF.